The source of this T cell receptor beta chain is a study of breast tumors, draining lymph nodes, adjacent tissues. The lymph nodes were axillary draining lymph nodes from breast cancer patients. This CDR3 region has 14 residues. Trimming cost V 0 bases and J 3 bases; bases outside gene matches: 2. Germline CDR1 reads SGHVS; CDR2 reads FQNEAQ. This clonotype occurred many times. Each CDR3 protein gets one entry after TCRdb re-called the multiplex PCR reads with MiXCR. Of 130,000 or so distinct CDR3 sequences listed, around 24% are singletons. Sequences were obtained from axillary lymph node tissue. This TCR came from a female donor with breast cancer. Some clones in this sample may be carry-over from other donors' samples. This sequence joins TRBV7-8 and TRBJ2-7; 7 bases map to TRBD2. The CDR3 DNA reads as TGTGCCAGCAGCTTAGCGGGAGGGAACTACGAGCAGTACTTC. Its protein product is CASSLAGGNYEQYF. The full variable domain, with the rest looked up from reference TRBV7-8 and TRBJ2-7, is GAGVSQSPRYKVAKRGQDVALRCDPISGHVSLFWYQQALGQGPEFLTYFQNEAQLDKSGLPSDRFFAERPEGSVSTLKIQRTQQEDSAVYLCASSLAGGNYEQYFGPGTRLTVT.